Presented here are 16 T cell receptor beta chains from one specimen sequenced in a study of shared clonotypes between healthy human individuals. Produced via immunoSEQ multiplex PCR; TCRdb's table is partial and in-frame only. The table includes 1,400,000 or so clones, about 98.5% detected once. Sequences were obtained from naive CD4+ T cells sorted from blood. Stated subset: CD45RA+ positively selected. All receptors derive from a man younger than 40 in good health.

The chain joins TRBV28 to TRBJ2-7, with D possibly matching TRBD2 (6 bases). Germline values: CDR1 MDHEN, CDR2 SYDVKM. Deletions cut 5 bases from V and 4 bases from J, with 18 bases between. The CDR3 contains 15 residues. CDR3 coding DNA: TGTGCCAGCAGTACCGGGACCAGGAGGGGATACGAGCAGTACTTC. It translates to CASSTGTRRGYEQYF.

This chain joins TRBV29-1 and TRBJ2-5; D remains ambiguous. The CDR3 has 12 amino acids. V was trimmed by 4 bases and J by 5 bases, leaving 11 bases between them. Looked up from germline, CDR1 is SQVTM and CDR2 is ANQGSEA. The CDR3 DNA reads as TGCAGCGTTGGGCTAGGGTTGGAGACCCAGTACTTC. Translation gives CSVGLGLETQYF.

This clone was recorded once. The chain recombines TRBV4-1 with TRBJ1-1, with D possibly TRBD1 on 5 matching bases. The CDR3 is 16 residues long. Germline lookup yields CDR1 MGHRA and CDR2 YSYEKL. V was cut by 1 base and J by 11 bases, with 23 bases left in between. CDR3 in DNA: TGCGCCAGCAGCCAAGGGCTCCAGGGACGGGTCAATAAGGCTTTCTTT. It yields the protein CASSQGLQGRVNKAFF.

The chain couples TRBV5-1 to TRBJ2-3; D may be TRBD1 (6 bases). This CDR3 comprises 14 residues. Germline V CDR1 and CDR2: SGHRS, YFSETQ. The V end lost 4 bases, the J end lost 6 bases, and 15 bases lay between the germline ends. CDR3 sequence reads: CASSATGSADTQYF. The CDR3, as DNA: TGCGCCAGCAGCGCCACAGGGAGTGCGGATACGCAGTATTTT.

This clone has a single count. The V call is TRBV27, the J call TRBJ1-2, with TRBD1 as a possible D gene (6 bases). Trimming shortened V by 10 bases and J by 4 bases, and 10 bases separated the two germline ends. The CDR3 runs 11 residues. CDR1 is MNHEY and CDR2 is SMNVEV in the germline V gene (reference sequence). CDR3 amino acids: CAIKDSYGYTF. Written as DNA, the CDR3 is TGTGCCATCAAGGACAGCTATGGCTACACCTTC.

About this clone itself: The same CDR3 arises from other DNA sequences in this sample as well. The CDR3 DNA reads TGTGCCAGCAGTTATCAGGACACCGGGGAGCTGTTTTTT. Translating gives CASSYQDTGELFF. The rearrangement uses TRBV6-5 and TRBJ2-2; D is unresolved. CDR3 size: 13 residues. Germline V CDR1 and CDR2: MNHEY, SVGAGI. Trimming removed 3 bases from V and 3 bases from J, with 5 bases in between.

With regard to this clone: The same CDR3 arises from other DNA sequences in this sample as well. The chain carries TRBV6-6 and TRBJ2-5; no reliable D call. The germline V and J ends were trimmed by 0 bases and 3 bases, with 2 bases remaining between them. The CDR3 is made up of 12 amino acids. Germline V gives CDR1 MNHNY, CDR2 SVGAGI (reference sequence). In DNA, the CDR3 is TGTGCCAGCAGTTACTCAGAAGAGACCCAGTACTTC. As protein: CASSYSEETQYF.

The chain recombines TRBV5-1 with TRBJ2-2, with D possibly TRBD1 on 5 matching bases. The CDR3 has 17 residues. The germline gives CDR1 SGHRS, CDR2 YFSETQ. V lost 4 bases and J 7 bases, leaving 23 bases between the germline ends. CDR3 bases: TGCGCCAGCAGCCCCCACTTAGTGTCAGACAGCAGCGGGGAGCTGTTTTTT. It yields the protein CASSPHLVSDSSGELFF.

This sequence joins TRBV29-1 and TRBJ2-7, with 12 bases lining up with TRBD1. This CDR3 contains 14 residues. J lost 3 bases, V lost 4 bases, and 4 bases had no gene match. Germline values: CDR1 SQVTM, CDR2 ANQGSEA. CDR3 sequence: CSVGGQGAGYEQYF. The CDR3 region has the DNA TGCAGCGTTGGGGGACAGGGGGCCGGCTACGAGCAGTACTTC.

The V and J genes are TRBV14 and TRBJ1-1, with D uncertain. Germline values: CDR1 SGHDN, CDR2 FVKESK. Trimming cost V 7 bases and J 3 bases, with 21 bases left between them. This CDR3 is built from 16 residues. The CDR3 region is CASNRKSGLQYTEAFF. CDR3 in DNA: TGTGCCAGCAACCGAAAATCGGGGTTACAGTACACTGAAGCTTTCTTT.

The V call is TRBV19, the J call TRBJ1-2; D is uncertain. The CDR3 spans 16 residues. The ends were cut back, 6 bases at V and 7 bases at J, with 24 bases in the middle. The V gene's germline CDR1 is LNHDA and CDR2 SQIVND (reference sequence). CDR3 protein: CASSLGEGVPFGGYTF. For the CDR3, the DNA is TGTGCCAGTAGCTTGGGTGAGGGCGTTCCCTTCGGTGGCTACACCTTC.

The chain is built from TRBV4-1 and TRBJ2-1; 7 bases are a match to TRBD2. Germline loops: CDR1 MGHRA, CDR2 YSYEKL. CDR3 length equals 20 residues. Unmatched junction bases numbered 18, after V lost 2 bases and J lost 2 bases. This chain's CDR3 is CASSQRGVSEGGIPYNEQFF. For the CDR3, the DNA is TGCGCCAGCAGCCAACGCGGGGTTTCGGAGGGAGGGATACCCTACAATGAGCAGTTCTTC.

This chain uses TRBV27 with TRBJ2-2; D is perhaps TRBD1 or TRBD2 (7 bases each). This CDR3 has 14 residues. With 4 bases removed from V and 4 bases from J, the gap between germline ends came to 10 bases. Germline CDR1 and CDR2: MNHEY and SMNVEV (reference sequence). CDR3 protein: CASSSRGGTGELFF. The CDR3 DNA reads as TGTGCCAGCAGTTCCAGGGGGGGCACCGGGGAGCTGTTTTTT.

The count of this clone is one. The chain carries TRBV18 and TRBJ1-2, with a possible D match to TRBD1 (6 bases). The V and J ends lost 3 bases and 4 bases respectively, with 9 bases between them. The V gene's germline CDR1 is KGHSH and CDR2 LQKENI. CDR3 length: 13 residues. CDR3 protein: CASSPDSTYGYTF. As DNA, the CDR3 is TGTGCCAGCTCACCGGACAGCACCTATGGCTACACCTTC.

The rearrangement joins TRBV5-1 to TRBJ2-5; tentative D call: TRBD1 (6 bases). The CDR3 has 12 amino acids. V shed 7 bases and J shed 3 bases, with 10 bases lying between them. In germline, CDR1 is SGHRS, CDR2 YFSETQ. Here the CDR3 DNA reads TGCGCCAGCCGACCAGGGGAAGAGACCCAGTACTTC. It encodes CASRPGEETQYF.

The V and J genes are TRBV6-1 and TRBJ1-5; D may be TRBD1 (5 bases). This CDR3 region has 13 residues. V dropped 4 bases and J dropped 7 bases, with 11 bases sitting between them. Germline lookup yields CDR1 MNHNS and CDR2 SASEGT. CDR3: CASSVQGGQPQHF. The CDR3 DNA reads TGTGCCAGCAGTGTGCAGGGCGGGCAGCCCCAGCATTTT.